These T cell receptor beta chains were read from a single sample in a study of identical twins. TCRdb fed the 5' RACE reads into MiXCR, producing one record per CDR3 protein. The sample records roughly 690,000 distinct CDR3 sequences, approximately 6% being singletons. The sequencing input was naive T cells sorted from blood. These receptors all stem from a man aged 18 to 30 in good health. Each CDR3 is given with its conserved first and last residue.

TRBJ1-6 | TRBV11-2 | CASSSGTYNSPLHF
TRBJ2-5 | TRBV20-1 | CSARDRAESQETQYF
TRBJ2-1 | TRBV7-9 | CASSDLGTDNEQFF
TRBJ1-1 | TRBV29-1 | CSVGHTNTEAFF
TRBJ2-3 | TRBV5-1 | CASSLVGASTDTQYF
TRBJ1-2 | TRBV7-9 | CASSHRDRGPLGYTF
TRBJ2-6 | TRBV9 | CASSGASGANVLTF
TRBJ2-3 | TRBV5-1 | CASSFQPGHKGDTQYF
TRBJ1-1 | TRBV6-1 | CASSTLGNTEAFF
TRBJ2-4 | TRBV11-3 | CASSLVPDIQYF
TRBJ2-7 | TRBV10-3 | CAISESLGVRGEQYF
TRBJ2-1 | TRBV12-3/TRBV12-4 | CASSPSLAEHYNEQFF
TRBJ1-1 | TRBV2 | CASSAQDSEAFF
TRBJ2-1 | TRBV20-1 | CSARDRGTSGSPVYNEQFF
TRBJ2-2 | TRBV5-5 | CASSQGYVTGELFF
TRBJ1-5 | TRBV29-1 | CSVGTASGPQHF
TRBJ2-5 | TRBV9 | CASSVGGTGETQYF
TRBJ2-7 | TRBV12-3/TRBV12-4 | CASSFLGGVVGEQYF
TRBJ2-1 | TRBV28 | CASSPLMGEQFF
TRBJ2-1 | TRBV20-1 | CSARDFRSGYNEQFF
TRBJ1-4 | TRBV28 | CASSLSRINEKLFF
TRBJ1-6 | TRBV6-5 | CASSTTGNPLHF
TRBJ2-5 | TRBV10-3 | CAIRRTSGSETQYF
TRBJ1-2 | TRBV7-2 | CASSYGQNYGYTF
TRBJ2-3 | TRBV5-1 | CASNPGQGRSTDTQYF
TRBJ1-6 | TRBV28 | CASSAGSSYNSPLHF
TRBJ1-5 | TRBV7-9 | CASSAAGTDKEPQHF
TRBJ2-1 | TRBV6-1 | CASTTSSPSNEQFF
TRBJ1-1 | TRBV9 | CASSVTGKYTEAFF
TRBJ2-7 | TRBV6-2/TRBV6-3 | CASSYSSTYEQYF
TRBJ2-1 | TRBV28 | CASRLSGPYNEQFF
TRBJ2-3 | TRBV18 | CASSPTTGLPSTDTQYF
TRBJ1-5 | TRBV20-1 | CSARDPRGYQPQHF
TRBJ2-4 | TRBV20-1 | CSARDDAGRDIQYF
TRBJ2-3 | TRBV6-5 | CASSYSPTGDTQYF
TRBJ2-7 | TRBV5-1 | CASSGVGEESYEQYF
TRBJ2-1 | TRBV10-2 | CASSTSGSGNEQFF
TRBJ1-4 | TRBV12-3/TRBV12-4 | CASSWDRVEKLFF
TRBJ2-3 | TRBV20-1 | CSASGVVGTDTQYF
TRBJ2-6 | TRBV5-1 | CASSLDLQALGANVLTF
TRBJ2-5 | TRBV28 | CASSFTQRETQYF
TRBJ2-2 | TRBV25-1 | CASSDGASTGELFF
TRBJ1-2 | TRBV7-9 | CASSQVANYGYTF
TRBJ2-5 | TRBV15 | CATARGGLEQETQYF
TRBJ1-1 | TRBV12-3/TRBV12-4 | CASSYEGWTEAFF
TRBJ2-5 | TRBV6-1 | CASRRDRLAGWETQYF